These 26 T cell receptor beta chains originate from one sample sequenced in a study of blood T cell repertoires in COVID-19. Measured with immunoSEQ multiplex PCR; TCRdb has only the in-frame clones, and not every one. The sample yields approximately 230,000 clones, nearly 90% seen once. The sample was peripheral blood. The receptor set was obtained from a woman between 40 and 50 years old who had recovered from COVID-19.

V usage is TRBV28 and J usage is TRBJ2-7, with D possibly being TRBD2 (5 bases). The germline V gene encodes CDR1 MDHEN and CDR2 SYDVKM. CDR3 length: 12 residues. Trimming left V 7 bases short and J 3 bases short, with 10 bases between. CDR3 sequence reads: CASNGEGYEQYF. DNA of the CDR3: TGTGCCAGCAATGGCGAGGGCTACGAGCAGTACTTC. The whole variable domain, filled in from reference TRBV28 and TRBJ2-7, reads DVKVTQSSRYLVKRTGEKVFLECVQDMDHENMFWYRQDPGLGLRLIYFSYDVKMKEKGDIPEGYSVSREKKERFSLILESASTNQTSMYLCASNGEGYEQYFGPGTRLTVT.

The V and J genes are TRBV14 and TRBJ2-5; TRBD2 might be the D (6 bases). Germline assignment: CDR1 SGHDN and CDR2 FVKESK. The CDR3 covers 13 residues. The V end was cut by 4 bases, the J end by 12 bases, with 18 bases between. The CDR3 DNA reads TGTGCCAGCAGCCTCAAACGCTGGGGACTGAAGTACTTC. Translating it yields CASSLKRWGLKYF.

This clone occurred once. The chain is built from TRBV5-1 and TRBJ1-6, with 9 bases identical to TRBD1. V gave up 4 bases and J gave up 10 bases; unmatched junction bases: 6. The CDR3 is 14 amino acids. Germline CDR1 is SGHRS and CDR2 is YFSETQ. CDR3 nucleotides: TGCGCCAGCAGCACGGGACAGGGAGAATCACCCCTCCACTTT. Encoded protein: CASSTGQGESPLHF.

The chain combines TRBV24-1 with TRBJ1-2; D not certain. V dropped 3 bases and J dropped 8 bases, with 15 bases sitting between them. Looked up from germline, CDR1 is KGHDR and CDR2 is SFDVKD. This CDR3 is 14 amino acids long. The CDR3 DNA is TGTGCCACCAGTGATCCCACCAGGACGGGAGGCTACACCTTC. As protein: CATSDPTRTGGYTF.

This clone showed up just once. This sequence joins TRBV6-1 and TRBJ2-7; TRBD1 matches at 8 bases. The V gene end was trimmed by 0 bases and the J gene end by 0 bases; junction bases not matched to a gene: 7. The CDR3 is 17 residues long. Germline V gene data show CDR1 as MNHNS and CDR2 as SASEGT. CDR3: CASSEAPPGQVSYEQYF. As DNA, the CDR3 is TGTGCCAGCAGTGAAGCCCCCCCGGGACAGGTCTCCTACGAGCAGTACTTC.

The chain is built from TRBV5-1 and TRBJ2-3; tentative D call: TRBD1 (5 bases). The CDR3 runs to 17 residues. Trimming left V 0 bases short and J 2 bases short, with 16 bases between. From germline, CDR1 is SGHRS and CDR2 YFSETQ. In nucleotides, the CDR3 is TGCGCCAGCAGCTTGGGCAGGATCCCAGGGCTCACAGATACGCAGTATTTT. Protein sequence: CASSLGRIPGLTDTQYF. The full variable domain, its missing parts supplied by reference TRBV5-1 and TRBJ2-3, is KAGVTQTPRYLIKTRGQQVTLSCSPISGHRSVSWYQQTPGQGLQFLFEYFSETQRNKGNFPGRFSGRQFSNSRSEMNVSTLELGDSALYLCASSLGRIPGLTDTQYFGPGTRLTVL.

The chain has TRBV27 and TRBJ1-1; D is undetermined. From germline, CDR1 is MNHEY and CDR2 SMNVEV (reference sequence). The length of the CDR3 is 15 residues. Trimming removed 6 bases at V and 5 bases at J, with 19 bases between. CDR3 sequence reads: CASSEYRGGSTEAFF. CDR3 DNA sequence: TGTGCCAGCAGCGAATATCGAGGTGGGTCAACTGAAGCTTTCTTT.

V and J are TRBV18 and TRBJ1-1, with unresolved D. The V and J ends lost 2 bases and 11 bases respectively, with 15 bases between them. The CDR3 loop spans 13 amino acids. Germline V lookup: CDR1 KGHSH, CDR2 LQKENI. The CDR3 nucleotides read TGTGCCAGCTCACCATTTAGGGAGGAAGGGGCTTTCTTT. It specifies CASSPFREEGAFF.

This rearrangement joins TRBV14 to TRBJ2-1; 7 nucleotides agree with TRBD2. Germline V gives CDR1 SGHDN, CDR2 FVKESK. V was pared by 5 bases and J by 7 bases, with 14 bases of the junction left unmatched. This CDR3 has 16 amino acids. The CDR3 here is CASSSTGGSAINEQFF. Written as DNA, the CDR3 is TGTGCCAGCAGCTCTACCGGCGGGAGCGCTATAAATGAGCAGTTCTTC.

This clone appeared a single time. The CDR3 coding sequence is TGTGCCAGCAGCTTAATAGAGGGCGCTGGGGAGCAGTTCTTC. Its protein product is CASSLIEGAGEQFF. V gene TRBV7-3 combines with J gene TRBJ2-1, with a tentative D call TRBD2 (5 bases). Germline V lookup: CDR1 SGHTA, CDR2 FQGTGA. The CDR3 is 14 amino acids. V was clipped by 1 base and J by 10 bases, with 14 bases between them.

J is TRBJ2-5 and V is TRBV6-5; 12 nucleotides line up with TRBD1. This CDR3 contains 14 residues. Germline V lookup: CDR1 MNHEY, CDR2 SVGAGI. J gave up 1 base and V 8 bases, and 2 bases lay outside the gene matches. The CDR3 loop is CASGTGGLQETQYF. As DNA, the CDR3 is TGTGCCAGCGGGACAGGGGGCCTCCAAGAGACCCAGTACTTC.

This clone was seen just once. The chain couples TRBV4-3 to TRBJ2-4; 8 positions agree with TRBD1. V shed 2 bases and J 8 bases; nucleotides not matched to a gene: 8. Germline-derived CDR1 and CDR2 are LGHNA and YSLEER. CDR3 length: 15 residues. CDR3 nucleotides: TGCGCCAGCAGCCAATCTTGGACAGGGAAAGACATTCAGTACTTC. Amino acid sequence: CASSQSWTGKDIQYF.

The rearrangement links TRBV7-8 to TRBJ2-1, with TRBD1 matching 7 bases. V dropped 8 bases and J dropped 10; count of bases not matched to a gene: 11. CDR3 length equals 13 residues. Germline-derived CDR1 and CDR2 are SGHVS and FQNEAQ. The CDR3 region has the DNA TGTGCCAGCCTGAGACAGGGACCAGGGGAGCAGTTCTTC. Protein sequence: CASLRQGPGEQFF.

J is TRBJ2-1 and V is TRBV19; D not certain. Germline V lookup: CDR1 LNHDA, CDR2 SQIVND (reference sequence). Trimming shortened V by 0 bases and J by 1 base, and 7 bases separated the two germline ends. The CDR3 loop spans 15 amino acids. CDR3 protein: CASSIEGQSYNEQFF. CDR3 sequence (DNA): TGTGCCAGTAGTATAGAGGGCCAATCCTACAATGAGCAGTTCTTC.

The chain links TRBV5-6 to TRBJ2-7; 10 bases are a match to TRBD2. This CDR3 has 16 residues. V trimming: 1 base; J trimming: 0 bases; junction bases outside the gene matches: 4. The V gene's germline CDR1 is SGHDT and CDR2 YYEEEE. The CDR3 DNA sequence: TGTGCCAGCAGCTTGCCTAGCGGGGGCATCTCCTACGAGCAGTACTTC. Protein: CASSLPSGGISYEQYF.

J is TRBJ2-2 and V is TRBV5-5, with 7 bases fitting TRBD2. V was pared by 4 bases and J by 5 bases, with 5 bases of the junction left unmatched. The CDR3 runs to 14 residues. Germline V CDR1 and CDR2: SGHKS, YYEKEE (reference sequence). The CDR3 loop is CASSRREATGELFF. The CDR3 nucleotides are TGTGCCAGCAGCCGTCGGGAGGCAACCGGGGAGCTGTTTTTT.

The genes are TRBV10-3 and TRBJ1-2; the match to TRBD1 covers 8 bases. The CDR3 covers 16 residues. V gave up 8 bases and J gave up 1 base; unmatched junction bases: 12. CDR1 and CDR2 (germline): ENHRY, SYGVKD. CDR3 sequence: CAIRARQGSLNYGYTF. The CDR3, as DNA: TGTGCCATCCGCGCGAGACAGGGGTCCCTTAACTATGGCTACACCTTC.

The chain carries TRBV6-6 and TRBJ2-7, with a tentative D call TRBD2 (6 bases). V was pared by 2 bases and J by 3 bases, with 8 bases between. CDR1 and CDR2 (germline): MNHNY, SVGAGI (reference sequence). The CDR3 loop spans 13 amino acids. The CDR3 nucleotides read TGTGCCAGCAGTTACGCGGGGAGCTACGAGCAGTACTTC. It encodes CASSYAGSYEQYF.

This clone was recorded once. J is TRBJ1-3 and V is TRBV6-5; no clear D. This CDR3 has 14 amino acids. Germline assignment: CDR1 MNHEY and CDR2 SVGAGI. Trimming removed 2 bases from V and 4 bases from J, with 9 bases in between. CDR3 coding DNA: TGTGCCAGCAGTTACGGGCAGAACGGAAACACCATATATTTT. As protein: CASSYGQNGNTIYF.

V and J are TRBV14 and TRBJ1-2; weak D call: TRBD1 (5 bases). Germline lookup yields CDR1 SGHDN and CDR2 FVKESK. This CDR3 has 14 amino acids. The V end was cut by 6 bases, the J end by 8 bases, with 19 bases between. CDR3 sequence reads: CASSPYGTTVGYTF. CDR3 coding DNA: TGTGCCAGCAGTCCATACGGGACTACGGTGGGCTACACCTTC.

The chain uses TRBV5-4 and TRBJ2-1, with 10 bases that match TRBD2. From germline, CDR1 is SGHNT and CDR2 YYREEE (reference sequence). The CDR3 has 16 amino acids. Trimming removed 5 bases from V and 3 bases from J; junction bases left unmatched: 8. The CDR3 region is CASRKLAGANYNEQFF. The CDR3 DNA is TGTGCCAGCAGGAAGCTAGCGGGGGCCAACTACAATGAGCAGTTCTTC.

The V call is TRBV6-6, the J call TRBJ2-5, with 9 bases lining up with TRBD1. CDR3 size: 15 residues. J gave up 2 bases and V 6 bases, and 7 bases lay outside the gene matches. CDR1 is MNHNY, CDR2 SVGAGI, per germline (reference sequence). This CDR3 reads CASRFPGQGQETQYF. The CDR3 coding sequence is TGTGCCAGCAGATTCCCGGGACAGGGACAAGAGACCCAGTACTTC.

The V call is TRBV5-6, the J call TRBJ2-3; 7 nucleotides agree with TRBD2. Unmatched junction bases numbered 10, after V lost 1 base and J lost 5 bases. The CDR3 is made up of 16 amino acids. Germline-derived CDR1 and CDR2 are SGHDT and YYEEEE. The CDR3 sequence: CASSLTGTNPVDTQYF. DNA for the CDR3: TGTGCCAGCAGCTTGACCGGGACTAACCCCGTAGATACGCAGTATTTT.

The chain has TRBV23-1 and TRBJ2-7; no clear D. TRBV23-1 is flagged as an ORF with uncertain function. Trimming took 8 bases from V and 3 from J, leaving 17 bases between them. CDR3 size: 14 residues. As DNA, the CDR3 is TGCGCCAGCGTCTTTCGAGTTGGGCACTACGAGCAGTACTTC. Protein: CASVFRVGHYEQYF.

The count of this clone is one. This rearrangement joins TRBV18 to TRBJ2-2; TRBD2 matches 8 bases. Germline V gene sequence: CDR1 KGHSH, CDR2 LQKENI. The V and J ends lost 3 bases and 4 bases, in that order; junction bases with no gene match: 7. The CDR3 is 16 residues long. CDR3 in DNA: TGTGCCAGCTCACCGGCAGCCGGGAGGGTCACCGGGGAGCTGTTTTTT. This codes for CASSPAAGRVTGELFF.

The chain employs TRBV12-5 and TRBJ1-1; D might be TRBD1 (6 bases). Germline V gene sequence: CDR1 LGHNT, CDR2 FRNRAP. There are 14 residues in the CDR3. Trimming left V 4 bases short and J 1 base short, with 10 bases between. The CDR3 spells CASGSTGRNTEAFF. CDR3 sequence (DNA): TGTGCTAGTGGTTCTACAGGGAGGAACACTGAAGCTTTCTTT.